Sequencing of this T cell receptor (beta chain) was carried out in a study of blood T cell repertoires in COVID-19. Study details: Researchers got acute and convalescent COVID-19 samples from the United States, Italy and Spain. In each case, the material was cDNA or gDNA derived from T cells, B-cell-depleted T cells, or PBMCs.

This clone was detected ten times or more. Original analysis: Quantification of nucleated cells was approximated via reference gene primer amplification. The table came from immunoSEQ multiplex PCR; TCRdb's copy has only in-frame clones and leaves some out. V and J calls plus clone size are reproduced from that table; the DNA served to infer D and trimming. This repertoire shows 150,000 to 200,000 clones, more than 85% found once; its top ten account for less than 0.7%. The CDR3 length is 13 residues. With 4 bases clipped from V and 6 bases from J, the junction kept 4 bases outside the gene matches. Germline CDR1 LGHNA, CDR2 YSLEER.

This chain links TRBV4-3 with TRBJ1-1; 8 bases align to TRBD1. Sequencing was performed on peripheral blood. The receptor was isolated from a man aged 55 to 69 with COVID-19, enrolled during active disease. CDR3 coding DNA: TGCGCCAGCAGCCCATACAGGGGGGCTGAAGCTTTCTTT. Protein product: CASSPYRGAEAFF.